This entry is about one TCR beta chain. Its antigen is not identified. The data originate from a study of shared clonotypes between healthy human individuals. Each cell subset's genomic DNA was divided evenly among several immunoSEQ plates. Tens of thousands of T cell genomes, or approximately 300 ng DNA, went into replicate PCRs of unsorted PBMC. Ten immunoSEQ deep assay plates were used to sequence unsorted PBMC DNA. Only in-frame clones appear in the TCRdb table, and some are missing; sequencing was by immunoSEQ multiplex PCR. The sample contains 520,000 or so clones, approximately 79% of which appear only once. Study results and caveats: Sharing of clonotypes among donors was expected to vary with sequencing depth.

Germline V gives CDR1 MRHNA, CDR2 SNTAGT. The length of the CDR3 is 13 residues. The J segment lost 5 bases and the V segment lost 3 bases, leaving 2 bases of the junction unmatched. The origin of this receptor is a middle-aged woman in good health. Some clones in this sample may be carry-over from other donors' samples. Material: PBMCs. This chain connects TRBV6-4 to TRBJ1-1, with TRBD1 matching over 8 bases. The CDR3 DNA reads TGTGCCAGCAGTGAACAGGGGGAAACTGAAGCTTTCTTT. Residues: CASSEQGETEAFF.